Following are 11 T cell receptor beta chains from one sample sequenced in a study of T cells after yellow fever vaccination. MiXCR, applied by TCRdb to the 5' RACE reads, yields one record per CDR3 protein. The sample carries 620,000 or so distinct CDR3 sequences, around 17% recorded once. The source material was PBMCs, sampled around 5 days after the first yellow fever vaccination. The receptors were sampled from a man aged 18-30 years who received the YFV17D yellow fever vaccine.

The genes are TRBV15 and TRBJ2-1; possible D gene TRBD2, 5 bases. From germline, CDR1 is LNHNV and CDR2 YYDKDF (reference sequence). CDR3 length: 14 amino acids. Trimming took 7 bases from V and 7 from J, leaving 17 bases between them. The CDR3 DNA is TGTGCCACCATGGGCGGGTACACTTTAAATGAGCAGTTCTTC. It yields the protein CATMGGYTLNEQFF.

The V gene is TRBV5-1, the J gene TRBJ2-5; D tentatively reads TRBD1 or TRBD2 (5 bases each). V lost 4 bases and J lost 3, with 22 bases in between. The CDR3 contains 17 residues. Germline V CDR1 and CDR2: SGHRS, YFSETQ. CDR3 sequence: CASSLRQVDGAKETQYF. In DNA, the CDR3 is TGCGCCAGCAGCCTACGCCAGGTCGACGGGGCCAAAGAGACCCAGTACTTC. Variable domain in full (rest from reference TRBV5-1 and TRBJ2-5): KAGVTQTPRYLIKTRGQQVTLSCSPISGHRSVSWYQQTPGQGLQFLFEYFSETQRNKGNFPGRFSGRQFSNSRSEMNVSTLELGDSALYLCASSLRQVDGAKETQYFGPGTRLLVL.

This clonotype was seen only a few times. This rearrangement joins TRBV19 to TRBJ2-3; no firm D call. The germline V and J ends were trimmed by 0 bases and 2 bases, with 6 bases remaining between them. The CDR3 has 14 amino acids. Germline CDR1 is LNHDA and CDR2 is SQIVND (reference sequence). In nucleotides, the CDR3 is TGTGCCAGTAGTATAGAAGACAACACAGATACGCAGTATTTT. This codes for CASSIEDNTDTQYF.

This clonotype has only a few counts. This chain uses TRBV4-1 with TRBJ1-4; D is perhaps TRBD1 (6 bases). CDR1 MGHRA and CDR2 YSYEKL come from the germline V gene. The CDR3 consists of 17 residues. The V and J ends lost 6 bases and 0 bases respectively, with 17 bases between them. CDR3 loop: CASSILGQPTTNEKLFF. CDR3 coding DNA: TGCGCCAGCAGTATCTTAGGACAGCCCACAACTAATGAAAAACTGTTTTTT.

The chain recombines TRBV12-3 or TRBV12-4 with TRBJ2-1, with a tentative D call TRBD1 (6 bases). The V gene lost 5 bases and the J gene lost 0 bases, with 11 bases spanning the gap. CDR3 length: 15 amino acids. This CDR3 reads CASSPQGPSYNEQFF. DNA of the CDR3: TGTGCCAGCAGTCCTCAGGGGCCCTCCTACAATGAGCAGTTCTTC.

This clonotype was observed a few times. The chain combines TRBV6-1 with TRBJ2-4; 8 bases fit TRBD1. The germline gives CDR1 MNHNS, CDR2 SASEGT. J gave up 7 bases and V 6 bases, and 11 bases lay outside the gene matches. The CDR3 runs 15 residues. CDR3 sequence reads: CASSPQTGARNIQYF. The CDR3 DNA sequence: TGTGCCAGCAGCCCCCAGACAGGGGCTAGGAACATTCAGTACTTC.

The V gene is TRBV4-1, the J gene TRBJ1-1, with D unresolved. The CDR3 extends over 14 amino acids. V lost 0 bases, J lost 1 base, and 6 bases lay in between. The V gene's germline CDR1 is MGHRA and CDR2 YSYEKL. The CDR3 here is CASSQDIGNTEAFF. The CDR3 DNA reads TGCGCCAGCAGCCAAGATATCGGGAACACTGAAGCTTTCTTT.

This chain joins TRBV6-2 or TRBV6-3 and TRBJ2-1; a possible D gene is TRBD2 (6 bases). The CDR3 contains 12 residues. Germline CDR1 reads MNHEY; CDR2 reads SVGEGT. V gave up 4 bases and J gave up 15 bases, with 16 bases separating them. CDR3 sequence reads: CASSLWALALFF. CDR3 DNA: TGTGCCAGCAGTTTATGGGCCCTAGCGTTGTTCTTC.

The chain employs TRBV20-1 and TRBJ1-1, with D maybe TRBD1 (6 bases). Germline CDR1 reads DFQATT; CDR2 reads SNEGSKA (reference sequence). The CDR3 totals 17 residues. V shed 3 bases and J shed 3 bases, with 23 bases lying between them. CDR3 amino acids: CSARGTIRDPLDTEAFF. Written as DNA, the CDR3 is TGCAGTGCTAGGGGGACAATTCGGGACCCATTGGACACTGAAGCTTTCTTT.

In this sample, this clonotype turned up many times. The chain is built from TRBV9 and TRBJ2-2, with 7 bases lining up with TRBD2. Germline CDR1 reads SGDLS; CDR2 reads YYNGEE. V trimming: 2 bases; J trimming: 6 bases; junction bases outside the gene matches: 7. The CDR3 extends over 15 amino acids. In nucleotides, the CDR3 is TGTGCCAGCAGCGTCGGGGGGACTCAAGCCGGGGAGCTGTTTTTT. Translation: CASSVGGTQAGELFF.

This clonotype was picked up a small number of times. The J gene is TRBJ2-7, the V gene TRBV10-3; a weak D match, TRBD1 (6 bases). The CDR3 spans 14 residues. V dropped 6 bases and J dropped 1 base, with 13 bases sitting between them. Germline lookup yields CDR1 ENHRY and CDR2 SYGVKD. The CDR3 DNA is TGTGCCATCAGACAAGGACAGCAATCCTACGAGCAGTACTTC. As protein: CAIRQGQQSYEQYF.